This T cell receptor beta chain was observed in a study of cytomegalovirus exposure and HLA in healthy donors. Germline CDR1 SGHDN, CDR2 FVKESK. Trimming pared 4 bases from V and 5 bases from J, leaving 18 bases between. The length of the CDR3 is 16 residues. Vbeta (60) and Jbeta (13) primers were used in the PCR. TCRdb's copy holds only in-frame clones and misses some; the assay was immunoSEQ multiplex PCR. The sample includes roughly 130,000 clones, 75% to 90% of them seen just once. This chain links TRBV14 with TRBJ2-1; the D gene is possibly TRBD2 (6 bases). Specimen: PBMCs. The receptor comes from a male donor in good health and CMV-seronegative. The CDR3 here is CASSRGVGFPNNEQFF. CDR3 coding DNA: TGTGCCAGCAGCCGGGGGGTGGGGTTCCCAAACAATGAGCAGTTCTTC.